This is a list of T cell receptor beta chains from one sample in a study of blood T cell repertoires in COVID-19. Only in-frame clones appear in the TCRdb table, and some are missing; sequencing was by immunoSEQ multiplex PCR. The table lists around 180,000 clones, less than 85% of them singletons. Sequenced: peripheral blood. The receptors come from a woman of 80 years or more with active or convalescent COVID-19. Each CDR3 is given with its conserved first and last residue. The order of the fields is clone size, D gene, V gene, J gene, CDR3 protein, CDR3 DNA. D genes are given only for firm matches. The listing skips clone size in some rows; elsewhere it reads once, few, many or a size class.

NA	NA	TRBV9	TRBJ1-1	CASSAPRAGTPEAFF	TGTGCCAGCAGCGCACCCAGAGCCGGGACACCTGAAGCTTTCTTT
NA	TRBD2	TRBV28	TRBJ2-7	CASSLLTGLAGFYEQYF	TGTGCCAGCAGTTTATTAACGGGACTAGCGGGATTCTACGAGCAGTACTTC
once	NA	TRBV9	TRBJ2-2	CASSVRQQNTGELFF	TGTGCCAGCAGCGTCCGACAGCAGAACACCGGGGAGCTGTTTTTT
NA	NA	TRBV5-1	TRBJ2-7	CASSPDSGAPYEQYF	TGCGCCAGCAGTCCCGACAGTGGGGCACCCTACGAGCAGTACTTC
once	TRBD1	TRBV5-1	TRBJ2-7	CASSLPGAGGEQYF	TGCGCCAGCAGTTTGCCCGGGGCAGGGGGCGAGCAGTACTTC
NA	TRBD1	TRBV19	TRBJ2-5	CASSIRDRGETQYF	TGTGCCAGTAGTATCCGGGACAGGGGGGAGACCCAGTACTTC
NA	TRBD2	TRBV13	TRBJ2-3	CASSLAGASGSLSTDTQYF	TGTGCCAGCAGCCTAGCCGGTGCGAGCGGGAGCCTTAGCACAGATACGCAGTATTTT
NA	TRBD1	TRBV30	TRBJ2-5	CAWRAGQGPGETQYF	TGTGCCTGGAGAGCGGGACAGGGGCCGGGTGAGACCCAGTACTTC
NA	TRBD1	TRBV28	TRBJ2-2	CASSQLQSGTGFTGELFF	TGTGCCAGCAGTCAACTTCAGTCCGGGACAGGGTTCACCGGGGAGCTGTTTTTT
NA	TRBD2	TRBV5-1	TRBJ2-3	CASSLELAVTDTQYF	TGCGCCAGCAGCTTGGAGCTAGCGGTTACAGATACGCAGTATTTT
NA	TRBD1	TRBV7-6	TRBJ2-5	CASSLEGGQGGETQYF	TGTGCCAGCAGCTTAGAGGGGGGACAGGGAGGCGAGACCCAGTACTTC
NA	TRBD1	TRBV28	TRBJ2-7	CASSLPMYPGQRTYEQYF	TGTGCCAGCAGTCTACCCATGTATCCGGGACAGAGGACCTACGAGCAGTACTTC
NA	NA	TRBV6-5	TRBJ1-6	CASSYTGRDNSPLHF	TGTGCCAGCAGTTACACCGGCAGGGATAATTCACCCCTCCACTTT
NA	TRBD2	TRBV11-2	TRBJ2-1	CASSFSGSFLRSYNEQFF	TGTGCCAGCAGCTTTAGCGGGAGCTTTTTGAGGTCCTACAATGAGCAGTTCTTC
NA	NA	TRBV11-3	TRBJ2-3	CASSPQTGTDTQYF	TGTGCCAGCAGCCCGCAGACAGGAACAGATACGCAGTATTTT
NA	NA	TRBV10-3	TRBJ2-2	CAIKRSANTGELFF	TGTGCCATCAAGAGATCCGCGAACACCGGGGAGCTGTTTTTT
NA	NA	TRBV7-8	TRBJ2-2	CASSSVRRADTGELFF	TGTGCCAGCAGCTCAGTTAGGAGGGCAGACACCGGGGAGCTGTTTTTT
NA	NA	TRBV19	TRBJ1-1	CASSYRARQAVNTEAFF	TGTGCCAGTAGTTATAGGGCGCGACAGGCGGTGAACACTGAAGCTTTCTTT
few	NA	TRBV30	TRBJ1-4	CAWIAKEINEKLFF	TGTGCCTGGATAGCGAAGGAGATTAATGAAAAACTGTTTTTT
NA	NA	TRBV5-1	TRBJ2-6	CASALVRAGANVLTF	TGCGCCAGCGCCCTAGTGCGAGCCGGGGCCAACGTCCTGACTTTC
NA	NA	TRBV6-5	TRBJ1-1	CASRRGVVTEAFF	TGTGCCAGCCGGCGGGGGGTGGTCACTGAAGCTTTCTTT
NA	NA	TRBV28	TRBJ2-6	CASSLARADGANVLTF	TGTGCCAGCAGTTTAGCCAGGGCAGATGGGGCCAACGTCCTGACTTTC
NA	NA	TRBV28	TRBJ1-1	CASLRRGLNTEAFF	TGTGCCAGCCTACGCAGGGGCCTGAACACTGAAGCTTTCTTT
NA	TRBD1	TRBV5-6	TRBJ2-7	CASSFLGQAYEQYF	TGTGCCAGCAGCTTTCTGGGACAGGCCTACGAGCAGTACTTC
NA	NA	TRBV28	TRBJ2-3	CASTTRGVSSTDTQYF	TGTGCCAGCACTACCAGGGGGGTCTCTAGCACAGATACGCAGTATTTT
NA	NA	TRBV28	TRBJ1-5	CASSSRGQPQHF	TGTGCCAGCAGTTCCCGGGGTCAGCCCCAGCATTTT
NA	TRBD1	TRBV5-5	TRBJ1-6	CASSLEQGASYNSPLHF	TGTGCCAGCAGCTTGGAACAGGGGGCTTCCTATAATTCACCCCTCCACTTT
NA	NA	TRBV7-6	TRBJ1-1	CASSLERGGTEAFF	TGTGCCAGCAGCTTAGAAAGGGGGGGCACTGAAGCTTTCTTT
NA	TRBD1	TRBV6-6	TRBJ1-2	CASSGQGRQVYGYTF	TGTGCCAGCAGTGGACAGGGGAGGCAGGTCTATGGCTACACCTTC
NA	NA	TRBV5-1	TRBJ2-7	CASSLDYRSYEQYF	TGCGCCAGCAGCTTGGACTATCGGTCCTACGAGCAGTACTTC